This entry lists 27 T cell receptor beta chains sequenced from one sample in a study of human T cells and chemical hapten exposure. Time point in this sample: patch test 3, about 24 weeks after DPC sensitization. Treatment noted: therapeutic diphenylcyclopropenone sensitization with weekly scalp DPC. Using its own MiXCR run on the RACE reads, TCRdb lists one record per CDR3 protein. Here the sample spans about 82,000 distinct CDR3 sequences, under 15% being singletons. The source material was whole blood, sampled in connection with sensitization to the hapten diphenylcyclopropenone (DPC). These receptors were obtained from a woman in her 50s with alopecia areata. Some clones in this sample may be carry-over from other donors' samples.

This clonotype was observed many times. The rearrangement joins TRBV9 to TRBJ2-1; unclear D gene. There are 13 residues in the CDR3. Germline CDR1 SGDLS, CDR2 YYNGEE. V lost 4 bases, J lost 10 bases, and 15 bases lay in between. CDR3 nucleotide sequence: TGTGCCAGCAGCTCCCGTGGCGGCGGAGAGCAGTTCTTC. Its translation: CASSSRGGGEQFF.

V and J are TRBV5-4 and TRBJ2-3; D remains unclear. CDR1 SGHNT and CDR2 YYREEE come from the germline V gene (reference sequence). V was shortened by 2 bases and J by 4 bases, with 8 bases between the two germline ends. The CDR3 is made up of 13 amino acids. The CDR3 region is CASSFDAADTQYF. The CDR3, as DNA: TGTGCCAGCAGCTTTGATGCGGCAGATACGCAGTATTTT.

A few counts support this clonotype. This chain links TRBV2 with TRBJ1-6; 9 positions agree with TRBD1. The CDR3 runs 16 residues. CDR1 SNHLY and CDR2 FYNNEI come from the germline V gene. With V trimmed by 4 bases and J by 10 bases, 11 bases remained unmatched. The CDR3 region has the DNA TGTGCCAGCAGTGCCTCGACAGGGGGAAGGTCCTCACCCCTCCACTTT. Its translation: CASSASTGGRSSPLHF.

In this sample, this clonotype turned up a few times. J is TRBJ2-7 and V is TRBV28; 10 nucleotides line up with TRBD2. J gave up 2 bases and V 3 bases, and 13 bases lay outside the gene matches. Germline CDR1 reads MDHEN; CDR2 reads SYDVKM. The CDR3 covers 18 residues. As DNA, the CDR3 is TGTGCCAGCAGTTTTGCCCTGCTAGCGGGAGCCACAACCTACGAGCAGTACTTC. It encodes CASSFALLAGATTYEQYF.

The gene calls are TRBV19 and TRBJ2-1; 14 bases agree with TRBD2. Looked up from germline, CDR1 is LNHDA and CDR2 is SQIVND (reference sequence). This CDR3 has 16 residues. The V and J ends lost 6 bases and 10 bases, in that order; junction bases with no gene match: 11. CDR3 loop: CASSGRLAGGPREQFF. The CDR3 region has the DNA TGTGCCAGTAGCGGGAGACTAGCGGGAGGGCCGAGGGAGCAGTTCTTC.

At least ten counts were recorded for this clonotype. The chain joins TRBV9 to TRBJ1-2; possibly TRBD1 for D (5 bases). V lost 2 bases, J lost 5 bases, and 13 bases lay in between. CDR1 and CDR2 from the germline V gene are SGDLS and YYNGEE. The length of the CDR3 is 14 residues. The CDR3, as DNA: TGTGCCAGCAGCGTGAGGCAGGGAAAGTATGGCTACACCTTC. The encoded protein is CASSVRQGKYGYTF.

The chain uses TRBV14 and TRBJ1-1; a possible D gene is TRBD1 (5 bases). The V gene's germline CDR1 is SGHDN and CDR2 FVKESK. V lost 9 bases to trimming and J lost 1 base, with 12 bases between them. This CDR3 comprises 13 residues. CDR3 bases: TGTGCCAGTTCCCGGACAACGAACACTGAAGCTTTCTTT. It yields the protein CASSRTTNTEAFF. Full variable domain (rest looked up from reference TRBV14 and TRBJ1-1): EAGVTQFPSHSVIEKGQTVTLRCDPISGHDNLYWYRRVMGKEIKFLLHFVKESKQDESGMPNNRFLAERTGGTYSTLKVQPAELEDSGVYFCASSRTTNTEAFFGQGTRLTVV.

This clonotype was seen repeatedly, ten times or more. The genes are TRBV5-4 and TRBJ1-1; D call uncertain. This CDR3 is 13 amino acids long. Trimming left V 4 bases short and J 4 bases short, with 11 bases between. Germline V gene sequence: CDR1 SGHNT, CDR2 YYREEE (reference sequence). The CDR3 is CASSRVESTEAFF. CDR3 sequence (DNA): TGTGCCAGCAGCAGAGTGGAGAGCACTGAAGCTTTCTTT.

The chain couples TRBV6-1 to TRBJ1-5; D is ambiguous. Trimming left V 2 bases short and J 0 bases short, with 11 bases between. Per the germline V gene, CDR1 is MNHNS and CDR2 is SASEGT. The CDR3 loop spans 16 amino acids. The chain's CDR3 is CASSELGSYSNQPQHF. DNA of the CDR3: TGTGCCAGCAGTGAACTAGGAAGTTATAGCAATCAGCCCCAGCATTTT.

This clonotype has more than one count but fewer than ten. The chain has TRBV18 and TRBJ1-2, with TRBD1 matching over 10 bases. The CDR3 is 16 amino acids. The V gene's germline CDR1 is KGHSH and CDR2 LQKENI. V was clipped by 6 bases and J by 6 bases; unmatched bases: 13. This CDR3 is CASSLRAGQGSDGYTF. The CDR3 DNA follows: TGTGCCAGCTCCCTAAGAGCGGGACAGGGGAGCGATGGCTACACCTTC.

This clonotype was detected a few times. The genes are TRBV12-3 or TRBV12-4 and TRBJ2-7; D ambiguous. Trimming took off 3 bases at V and 3 bases at J, with 9 bases between the two ends. The CDR3 runs 13 residues. The CDR3 DNA reads TGTGCCAGCAGTTTGGGCGGAGTCTACGAGCAGTACTTC. Encoded protein: CASSLGGVYEQYF.

There are a few counts of this clonotype. One end of the junction does not line up with germline, which may come from a read error. This sequence joins TRBV7-7 and TRBJ2-5; 8 nucleotides agree with TRBD1. This CDR3 is 13 amino acids long. The germline gives CDR1 SSHAT, CDR2 FNYEAQ (reference sequence). CDR3 loop: CASSLDRGETQYF. CDR3 DNA: TGTGCTAGCAGCTTAGACAGGGGAGAGACCCAGTACTTC.

This clonotype was counted at least ten times. The chain carries TRBV20-1 and TRBJ1-5, with a tentative D call TRBD1 (5 bases). CDR3 length equals 14 residues. Deletions cut 6 bases from V and 0 bases from J, with 12 bases between. Per the germline V gene, CDR1 is DFQATT and CDR2 is SNEGSKA (reference sequence). This CDR3 is CSANGAYSNQPQHF. The CDR3 coding sequence is TGCAGTGCGAACGGGGCTTATAGCAATCAGCCCCAGCATTTT.

This clonotype was detected a few times. V usage is TRBV6-5 and J usage is TRBJ2-6; D unresolved. The germline gives CDR1 MNHEY, CDR2 SVGAGI. This CDR3 has 16 residues. V gave up 4 bases and J gave up 0 bases, with 10 bases separating them. The CDR3: CASSSQGFSGANVLTF. The CDR3 DNA reads as TGTGCCAGCAGTTCCCAAGGCTTCTCTGGGGCCAACGTCCTGACTTTC.

This clonotype was counted ten times or more. The rearrangement uses TRBV11-2 and TRBJ2-7; possibly TRBD1 for D (7 bases). The CDR3 runs 14 residues. CDR1 is SGHAT and CDR2 is FQNNGV in the germline V gene. The V gene lost 4 bases and the J gene lost 3 bases, with 13 bases spanning the gap. The CDR3 coding sequence is TGTGCCAGCAGCTCAAACAGGGGACTCTACGAGCAGTACTTC. Translation: CASSSNRGLYEQYF.

Only a few counts were recorded for this clonotype. V gene TRBV28 combines with J gene TRBJ2-5; no clear D. Germline assignment: CDR1 MDHEN and CDR2 SYDVKM. V was pared by 5 bases and J by 5 bases, with 12 bases between. The CDR3 has 13 residues. As DNA, the CDR3 is TGTGCCAGCAGTAGTCCAGCAGTCGAGACCCAGTACTTC. It codes for CASSSPAVETQYF. Full variable domain (outside the CDR3, taken from reference TRBV28 and TRBJ2-5): DVKVTQSSRYLVKRTGEKVFLECVQDMDHENMFWYRQDPGLGLRLIYFSYDVKMKEKGDIPEGYSVSREKKERFSLILESASTNQTSMYLCASSSPAVETQYFGPGTRLLVL.

This clonotype was found many times. The V and J genes are TRBV29-1 and TRBJ1-1; D uncertain. The CDR3 spans 13 residues. V lost 5 bases to trimming and J lost 5 bases, with 15 bases between them. From germline, CDR1 is SQVTM and CDR2 ANQGSEA. For the CDR3, the DNA is TGCAGCGTTTCTCTGGGCAGCGGGACTGAAGCTTTCTTT. Translated: CSVSLGSGTEAFF.

This clonotype was seen ten or more times. In DNA form, the CDR3 reads TGTGCCACCAGTGATCGGCAGGGACGATATGGCTACACCTTC. Its protein is CATSDRQGRYGYTF. The V call is TRBV24-1, the J call TRBJ1-2; possible D gene TRBD1, 5 bases. This CDR3 region has 14 residues. Deletions cut 3 bases from V and 5 bases from J, with 12 bases between. From germline, CDR1 is KGHDR and CDR2 SFDVKD.

This clonotype showed up just a few times. The CDR3, as DNA: TGTGCCTGGAGGCTACAGGGGCGGAATCAGCCCCAGCATTTT. This encodes CAWRLQGRNQPQHF. The rearrangement links TRBV30 to TRBJ1-5; 7 bases are a match to TRBD1. Germline trimming cut 3 bases from V and 4 bases from J; bases unmatched to any gene: 6. The germline V gene encodes CDR1 GTSNPN and CDR2 SVGIG (reference sequence). This CDR3 region has 14 residues. Full variable domain (remainder filled in from reference TRBV30 and TRBJ1-5): SQTIHQWPATLVQPVGSPLSLECTVEGTSNPNLYWYRQAAGRGLQLLFYSVGIGQISSEVPQNLSASRPQDRQFILSSKKLLLSDSGFYLCAWRLQGRNQPQHFGDGTRLSIL.

The chain couples TRBV29-1 to TRBJ2-3, with TRBD2 matching over 7 bases. The germline gives CDR1 SQVTM, CDR2 ANQGSEA. Germline trimming cut 3 bases from V and 5 bases from J; bases unmatched to any gene: 5. The CDR3 is 13 residues long. The CDR3: CSVDGGGGDTQYF. The CDR3, as DNA: TGCAGCGTTGACGGCGGGGGAGGAGATACGCAGTATTTT.

V is TRBV18 and J is TRBJ1-4; TRBD1 is a possible D gene (6 bases). Trimming took 3 bases from V and 6 from J, leaving 11 bases between them. This CDR3 comprises 14 residues. Per germline, CDR1 KGHSH and CDR2 LQKENI. The CDR3 DNA reads as TGTGCCAGCTCACCGACAGGAGGGGATGAAAAACTGTTTTTT. This codes for CASSPTGGDEKLFF.

This clonotype was seen at least ten times. The CDR3 protein is CSASQQGTEAFF. In DNA, the CDR3 is TGCAGTGCATCTCAACAAGGCACTGAAGCTTTCTTT. The rearrangement links TRBV20-1 to TRBJ1-1, with D unclear. The germline V and J ends were trimmed by 6 bases and 4 bases, with 12 bases remaining between them. The CDR3 totals 12 residues. From germline, CDR1 is DFQATT and CDR2 SNEGSKA (reference sequence).

This clonotype turned up a few times. The chain uses TRBV14 and TRBJ1-2; D may be TRBD1 (6 bases). This CDR3 has 13 amino acids. The V end lost 5 bases, the J end lost 1 base, and 8 bases lay between the germline ends. Germline V lookup: CDR1 SGHDN, CDR2 FVKESK. This CDR3 is CASSRDNNYGYTF. The CDR3 DNA reads as TGTGCCAGCAGCAGGGACAATAACTATGGCTACACCTTC.

This chain connects TRBV3-1 to TRBJ2-1, with D perhaps being TRBD1 or TRBD2 (5 bases each). Per germline, CDR1 LGHDT and CDR2 YNNKEL (reference sequence). The CDR3 runs 16 residues. The germline V and J ends were trimmed by 5 bases and 0 bases, with 14 bases remaining between them. CDR3 coding DNA: TGTGCCAGCAGCTTACTAGGGGCGAGCTCCTACAATGAGCAGTTCTTC. This encodes CASSLLGASSYNEQFF.

This clonotype was detected many times. This chain links TRBV7-2 with TRBJ2-3, with D maybe TRBD2 (6 bases). The V end lost 5 bases, the J end lost 4 bases, and 16 bases lay between the germline ends. This CDR3 contains 15 residues. Germline V CDR1 and CDR2: SGHTA, FQGNSA. The DNA for the CDR3 is TGTGCCAGCAGCGGAAGGGACTCGGGAGCAGATACGCAGTATTTT. Translation gives CASSGRDSGADTQYF.

This clonotype occurred many times. The rearrangement joins TRBV29-1 to TRBJ2-3; D is possibly TRBD2 (6 bases). The CDR3 sequence is 17 residues long. V was pared by 4 bases and J by 0 bases, with 20 bases between. CDR1 SQVTM and CDR2 ANQGSEA come from the germline V gene. In DNA form, the CDR3 reads TGCAGCGTTGGGAACGCAGTCCTCCTAGCGAGCACAGATACGCAGTATTTT. This sequence encodes CSVGNAVLLASTDTQYF.

In this sample, this clonotype turned up many times. The chain couples TRBV20-1 to TRBJ1-5, with D uncertain. V was clipped by 5 bases and J by 2 bases, with 10 bases between them. This CDR3 region has 13 residues. Germline V lookup: CDR1 DFQATT, CDR2 SNEGSKA (reference sequence). CDR3 protein: CSAGFRGNQPQHF. The CDR3 DNA reads TGCAGTGCTGGTTTTCGAGGCAATCAGCCCCAGCATTTT.